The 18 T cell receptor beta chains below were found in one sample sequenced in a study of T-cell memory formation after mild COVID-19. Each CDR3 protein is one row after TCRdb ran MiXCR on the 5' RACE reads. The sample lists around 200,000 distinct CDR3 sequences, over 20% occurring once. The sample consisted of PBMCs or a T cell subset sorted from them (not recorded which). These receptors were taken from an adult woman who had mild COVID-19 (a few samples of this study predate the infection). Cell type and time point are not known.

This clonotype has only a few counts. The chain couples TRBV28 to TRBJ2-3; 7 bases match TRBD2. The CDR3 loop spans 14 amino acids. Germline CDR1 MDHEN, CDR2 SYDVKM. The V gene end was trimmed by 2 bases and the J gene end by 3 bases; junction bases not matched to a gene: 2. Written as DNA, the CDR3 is TGTGCCAGCAGTTTACACGGGAGGACAGATACGCAGTATTTT. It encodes CASSLHGRTDTQYF.

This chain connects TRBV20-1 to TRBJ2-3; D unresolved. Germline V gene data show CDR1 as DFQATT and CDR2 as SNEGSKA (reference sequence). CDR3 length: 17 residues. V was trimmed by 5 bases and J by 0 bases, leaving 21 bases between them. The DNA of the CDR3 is TGCAGTGCTCCTAGAACCACGACATTGACTAGCACAGATACGCAGTATTTT. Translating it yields CSAPRTTTLTSTDTQYF.

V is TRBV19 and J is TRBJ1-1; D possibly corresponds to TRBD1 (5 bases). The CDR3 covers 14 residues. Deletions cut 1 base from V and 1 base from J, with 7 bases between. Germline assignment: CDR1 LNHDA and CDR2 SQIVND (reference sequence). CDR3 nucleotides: TGTGCCAGTAGTATAGCGGGGGGGAACACTGAAGCTTTCTTT. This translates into CASSIAGGNTEAFF.

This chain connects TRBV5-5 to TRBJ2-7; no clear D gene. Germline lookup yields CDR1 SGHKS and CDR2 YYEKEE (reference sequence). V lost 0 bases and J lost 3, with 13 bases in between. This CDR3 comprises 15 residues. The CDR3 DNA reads TGTGCCAGCAGCTTGGCAGGTTTGGGTTTCTACGAGCAGTACTTC. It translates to CASSLAGLGFYEQYF.

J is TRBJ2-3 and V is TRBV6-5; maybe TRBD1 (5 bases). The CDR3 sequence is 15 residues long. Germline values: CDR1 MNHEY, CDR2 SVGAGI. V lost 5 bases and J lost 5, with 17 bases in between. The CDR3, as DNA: TGTGCCAGCAGTCCCGGCAGGGTGCAACAAGATACGCAGTATTTT. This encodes CASSPGRVQQDTQYF.

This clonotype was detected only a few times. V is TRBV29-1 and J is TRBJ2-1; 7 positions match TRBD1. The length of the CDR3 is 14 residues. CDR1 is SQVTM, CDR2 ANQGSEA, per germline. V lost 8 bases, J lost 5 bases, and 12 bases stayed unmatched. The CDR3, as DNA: TGCAGCATACCTCCCGGGACAGCGAACAATGAGCAGTTCTTC. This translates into CSIPPGTANNEQFF.

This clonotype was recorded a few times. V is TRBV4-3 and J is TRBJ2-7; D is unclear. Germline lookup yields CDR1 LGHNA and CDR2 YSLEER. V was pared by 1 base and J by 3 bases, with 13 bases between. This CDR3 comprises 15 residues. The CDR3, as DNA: TGCGCCAGCAGCCAAGGGACGCCTCCCTACTACGAGCAGTACTTC. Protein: CASSQGTPPYYEQYF.

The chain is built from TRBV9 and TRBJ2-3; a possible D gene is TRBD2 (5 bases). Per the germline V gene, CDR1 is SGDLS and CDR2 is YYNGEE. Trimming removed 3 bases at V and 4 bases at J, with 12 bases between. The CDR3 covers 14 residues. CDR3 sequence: CASSATGNPDTQYF. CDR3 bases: TGTGCCAGCAGCGCGACCGGGAACCCAGATACGCAGTATTTT.

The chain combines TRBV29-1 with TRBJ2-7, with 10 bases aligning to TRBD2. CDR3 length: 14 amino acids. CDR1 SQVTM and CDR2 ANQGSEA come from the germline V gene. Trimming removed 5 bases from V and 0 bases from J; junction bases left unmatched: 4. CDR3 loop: CSVLAGDSSYEQYF. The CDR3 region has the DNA TGCAGCGTTCTAGCGGGGGACAGCTCCTACGAGCAGTACTTC.

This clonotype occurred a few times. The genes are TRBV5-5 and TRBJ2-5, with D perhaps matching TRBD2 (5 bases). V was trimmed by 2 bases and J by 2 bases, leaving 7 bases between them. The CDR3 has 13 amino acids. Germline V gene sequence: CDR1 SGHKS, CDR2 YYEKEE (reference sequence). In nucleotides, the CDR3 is TGTGCCAGCAGCTTCACGGGACAAGAGACCCAGTACTTC. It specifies CASSFTGQETQYF.

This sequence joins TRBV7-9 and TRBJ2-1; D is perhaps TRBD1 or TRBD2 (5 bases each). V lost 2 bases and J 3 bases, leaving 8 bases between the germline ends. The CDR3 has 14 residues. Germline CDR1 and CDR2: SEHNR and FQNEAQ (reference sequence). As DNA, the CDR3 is TGTGCCAGCAGCTTAAGTGGGGGCTACAATGAGCAGTTCTTC. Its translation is CASSLSGGYNEQFF.

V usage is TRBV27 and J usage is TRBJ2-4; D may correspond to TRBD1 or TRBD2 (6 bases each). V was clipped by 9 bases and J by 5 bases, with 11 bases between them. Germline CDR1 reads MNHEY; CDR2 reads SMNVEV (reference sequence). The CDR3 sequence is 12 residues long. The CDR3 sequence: CASRGAQNIQYF. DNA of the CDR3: TGTGCCAGTAGGGGGGCCCAAAACATTCAGTACTTC.

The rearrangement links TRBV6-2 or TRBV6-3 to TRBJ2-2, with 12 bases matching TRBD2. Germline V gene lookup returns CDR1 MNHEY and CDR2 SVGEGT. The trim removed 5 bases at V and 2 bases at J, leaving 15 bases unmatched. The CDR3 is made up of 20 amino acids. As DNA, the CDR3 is TGTGCCAGCAGTCCCGTCGGACTAGCGGGGATGATGGGAAACACCGGGGAGCTGTTTTTT. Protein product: CASSPVGLAGMMGNTGELFF.

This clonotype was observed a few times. The CDR3 region is CASSQDRETYNEQFF. In DNA form, the CDR3 reads TGCGCCAGCAGCCAAGACAGGGAGACCTACAATGAGCAGTTCTTC. The chain is built from TRBV4-3 and TRBJ2-1, with D possibly called TRBD1 or TRBD2 (5 bases each). The V end was cut by 0 bases, the J end by 2 bases, with 8 bases between. The CDR3 has 15 amino acids. The V gene's germline CDR1 is LGHNA and CDR2 YSLEER.

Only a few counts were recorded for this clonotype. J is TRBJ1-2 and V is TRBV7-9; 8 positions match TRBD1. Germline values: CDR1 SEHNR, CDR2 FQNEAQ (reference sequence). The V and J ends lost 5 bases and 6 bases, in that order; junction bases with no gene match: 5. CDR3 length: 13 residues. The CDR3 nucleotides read TGTGCCAGCAGCCTCGGACAGGGCGATGGCTACACCTTC. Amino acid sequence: CASSLGQGDGYTF.

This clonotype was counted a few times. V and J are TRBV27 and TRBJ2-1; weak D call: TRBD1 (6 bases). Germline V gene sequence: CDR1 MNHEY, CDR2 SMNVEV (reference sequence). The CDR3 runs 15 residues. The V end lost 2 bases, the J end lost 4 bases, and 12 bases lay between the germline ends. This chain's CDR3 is CASSLLGQRYNEQFF. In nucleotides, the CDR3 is TGTGCCAGCAGTTTACTCGGACAGAGATACAATGAGCAGTTCTTC.

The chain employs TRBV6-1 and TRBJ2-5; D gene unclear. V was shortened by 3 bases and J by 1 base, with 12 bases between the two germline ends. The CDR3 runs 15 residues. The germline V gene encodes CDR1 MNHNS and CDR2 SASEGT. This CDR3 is CASSDRTTFQETQYF. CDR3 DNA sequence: TGTGCCAGCAGTGACAGGACCACCTTCCAAGAGACCCAGTACTTC.

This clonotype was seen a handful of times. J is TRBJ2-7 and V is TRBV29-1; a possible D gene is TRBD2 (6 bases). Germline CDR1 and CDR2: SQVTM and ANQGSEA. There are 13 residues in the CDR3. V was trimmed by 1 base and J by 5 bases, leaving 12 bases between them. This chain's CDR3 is CSVEVPGRHEQYF. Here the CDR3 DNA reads TGCAGCGTTGAAGTGCCAGGGAGGCACGAGCAGTACTTC.